The rows below give T cell receptor beta chains drawn from one sample of a study of blood T cell repertoires in COVID-19. Generated by immunoSEQ multiplex PCR, the TCRdb table keeps only in-frame clones and is missing some. The sample lists about 220,000 clones, about 79% occurring once. The sequenced sample was PBMCs or T cells enriched from blood (not recorded which). Receptors were obtained from a woman aged 40 to 49 with acute COVID-19. CDR3s include the opening cysteine and the closing phenylalanine or tryptophan. For some rows the clone size is stated as once, few or many, or as a class when expanded; others skip it.

>TRBV30|TRBJ2-3|.
CACLPRDRGGTQYF
>TRBV6-2/TRBV6-3|TRBJ2-5|once
CASSQESRLQETQYF
>TRBV28|TRBJ1-6|.
CASSVQGPSPLHF
>TRBV27|TRBJ2-1|.
CASRGALGEQFF
>TRBV29-1|TRBJ1-1|.
CSVGSVNTEAFF
>TRBV4-3|TRBJ1-4|.
CASSQDLAATNEKLFF
>TRBV5-1|TRBJ2-1|few
CASSRGDLSYNEQFF
>TRBV5-5|TRBJ2-1|once
CASSLVANSYNEQFF
>TRBV11-2|TRBJ2-3|.
CASSLAGQGATDTQYF
>TRBV6-5|TRBJ1-6|.
CASFYRGHGSPLHF
>TRBV7-3|TRBJ2-1|.
CASSTNLGLAGGYNEQFF
>TRBV19|TRBJ2-3|.
CASSLGQVPQYF
>TRBV10-3|TRBJ2-7|.
CAISESDRVGLEQYF
>TRBV30|TRBJ2-7|few
CAWSLYSSYEQYF
>TRBV5-1|TRBJ2-7|.
CASSPGTSVAYEQYF
>TRBV11-2|TRBJ1-1|.
CASSLGMEGVAFF
>TRBV30|TRBJ2-7|.
CAWSFGKEQYF
>TRBV30|TRBJ2-5|.
CAWSSLAGGSQETQYF
>TRBV5-1|TRBJ1-4|.
CASSDVGTGGDEKLFF
>TRBV7-2|TRBJ1-2|few
CASSLSRIYGYTF
>TRBV6-2/TRBV6-3|TRBJ1-1|.
CASSQGAVEAFF
>TRBV3-1/TRBV3-2|TRBJ2-1|few
CASSQDYLHNEQFF
>TRBV5-1|TRBJ2-5|.
CASSPGGGRHQETQYF
>TRBV28|TRBJ1-5|.
CASSLGRGVSNQPQHF
>TRBV28|TRBJ2-3|.
CASSHRTSGSSDTQYF
>TRBV2|TRBJ2-2|.
CASSDPRSINTGELFF
>TRBV19|TRBJ2-6|.
CASSTGQGHLSGANVLTF
>TRBV14|TRBJ1-6|once
CASSQVGSPLHF
>TRBV2|TRBJ1-2|few
CASTLQGPSTYGYTF
>TRBV7-9|TRBJ1-1|.
CASSLVRQNTEAFF
>TRBV3-1/TRBV3-2|TRBJ2-7|.
CASSQGIAGGMLDEQYF
>TRBV5-4|TRBJ2-5|.
CASRAGSLETQYF
>TRBV6-4|TRBJ1-6|.
CASSDSGQGGSPLHF
>TRBV6-5|TRBJ1-6|.
CASSPPKGGLSPLHF
>TRBV11-2|TRBJ2-7|many
CASSSLSGASYEQYF
>TRBV4-1|TRBJ1-6|few
CASSQRRESPLHF
>TRBV9|TRBJ1-3|.
CASAQGPSGNTIYF
>TRBV3-1/TRBV3-2|TRBJ2-3|.
CASSQSSGVDTQYF
>TRBV30|TRBJ1-4|.
CAWSAIVQGHEKLFF
>TRBV28|TRBJ2-3|.
CASTRDRGHPDTQYF
>TRBV6-6|TRBJ1-6|.
CASSQGGIGYSPLHF
>TRBV6-2/TRBV6-3|TRBJ2-2|.
CASSYRDSYLNTGELFF
>TRBV11-2|TRBJ1-6|.
CASSRGGRAYNSPLHF